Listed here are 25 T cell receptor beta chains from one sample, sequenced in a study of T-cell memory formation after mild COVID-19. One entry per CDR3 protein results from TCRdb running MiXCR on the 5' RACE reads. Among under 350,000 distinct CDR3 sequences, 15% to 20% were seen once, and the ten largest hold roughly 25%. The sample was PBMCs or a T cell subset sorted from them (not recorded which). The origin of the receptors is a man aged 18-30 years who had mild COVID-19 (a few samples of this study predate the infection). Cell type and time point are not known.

In DNA form, the CDR3 reads TGTGCTAGTGGCCCGGGACAGGGTGTTAGCAATGAGCAGTTCTTC. Encoded protein: CASGPGQGVSNEQFF. This rearrangement joins TRBV12-5 to TRBJ2-1; 9 nucleotides align to TRBD1. CDR1 LGHNT and CDR2 FRNRAP come from the germline V gene. V lost 6 bases to trimming and J lost 6 bases; unmatched junction nucleotides: 9. CDR3 length equals 15 residues.

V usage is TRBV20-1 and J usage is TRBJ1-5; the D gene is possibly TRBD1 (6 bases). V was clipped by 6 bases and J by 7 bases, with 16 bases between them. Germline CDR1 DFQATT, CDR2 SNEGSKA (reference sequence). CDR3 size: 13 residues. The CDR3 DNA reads TGCAGTGCCGCTGGGGGGGCGGAACAGCCCCAGCATTTT. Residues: CSAAGGAEQPQHF.

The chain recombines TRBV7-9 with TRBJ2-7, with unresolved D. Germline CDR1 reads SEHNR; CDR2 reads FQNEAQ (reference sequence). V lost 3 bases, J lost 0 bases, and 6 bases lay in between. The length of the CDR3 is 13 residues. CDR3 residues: CASSLGISYEQYV. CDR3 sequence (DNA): TGTGCCAGCAGCTTGGGGATCTCCTACGAGCAGTACGTC.

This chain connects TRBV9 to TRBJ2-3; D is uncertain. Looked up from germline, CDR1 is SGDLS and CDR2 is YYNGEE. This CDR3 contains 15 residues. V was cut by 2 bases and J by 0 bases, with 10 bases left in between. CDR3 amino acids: CASSVGPLSTDTQYF. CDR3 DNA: TGTGCCAGCAGCGTCGGGCCTTTAAGCACAGATACGCAGTATTTT.

The CDR3 reads CASTFGARREADTQYF. CDR3 DNA sequence: TGTGCCAGCACCTTCGGAGCGAGAAGGGAGGCAGATACGCAGTATTTT. The chain couples TRBV7-9 to TRBJ2-3; perhaps TRBD2 as D (6 bases). CDR3 size: 16 residues. V lost 7 bases and J 4 bases, leaving 21 bases between the germline ends. Germline-derived CDR1 and CDR2 are SEHNR and FQNEAQ (reference sequence).

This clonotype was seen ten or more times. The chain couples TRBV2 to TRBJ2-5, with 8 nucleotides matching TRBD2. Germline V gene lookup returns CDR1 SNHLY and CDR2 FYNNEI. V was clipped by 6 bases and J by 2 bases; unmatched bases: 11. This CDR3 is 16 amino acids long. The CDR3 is CASRKKASGYQETQYF. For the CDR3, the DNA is TGTGCCAGCAGGAAGAAGGCTAGCGGGTATCAAGAGACCCAGTACTTC.

CDR3 in DNA: TGCGCCAGCAGCAGCGGGGACTGGAACAATGAGCAGTTCTTC. It specifies CASSSGDWNNEQFF. The chain recombines TRBV5-1 with TRBJ2-1; 7 bases agree with TRBD2. V lost 4 bases to trimming and J lost 5 bases; unmatched junction nucleotides: 6. This CDR3 comprises 14 residues. Germline V gene data show CDR1 as SGHRS and CDR2 as YFSETQ.

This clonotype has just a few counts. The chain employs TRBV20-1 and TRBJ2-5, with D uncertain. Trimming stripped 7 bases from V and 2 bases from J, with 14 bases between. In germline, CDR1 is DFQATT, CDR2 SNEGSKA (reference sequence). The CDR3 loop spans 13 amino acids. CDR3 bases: TGCAGTGGCGGTACCGATTTTCAAGAGACCCAGTACTTC. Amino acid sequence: CSGGTDFQETQYF.

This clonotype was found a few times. In DNA form, the CDR3 reads TGTGCCAGCAGCTTCCAGGGTCACCGTCCTAACACTGAAGCTTTCTTT. This translates into CASSFQGHRPNTEAFF. The V call is TRBV5-6, the J call TRBJ1-1; tentative D call: TRBD1 (5 bases). CDR1 is SGHDT and CDR2 is YYEEEE in the germline V gene. The CDR3 consists of 16 residues. The V end was cut by 2 bases, the J end by 2 bases, with 16 bases between.

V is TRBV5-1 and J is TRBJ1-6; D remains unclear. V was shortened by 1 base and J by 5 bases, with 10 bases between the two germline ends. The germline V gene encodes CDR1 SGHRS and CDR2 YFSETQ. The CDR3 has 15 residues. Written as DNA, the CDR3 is TGCGCCAGCAGCTTGCAACCCGTCGATAATTCACCCCTCCACTTT. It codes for CASSLQPVDNSPLHF.

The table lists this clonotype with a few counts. CDR3 nucleotide sequence: TGTGCCAGCAGTTTATCCGGGGCAGGGGGCTACAATGAGCAGTTCTTC. Its translation: CASSLSGAGGYNEQFF. This rearrangement joins TRBV12-3 or TRBV12-4 to TRBJ2-1, with 7 bases identical to TRBD1. V shed 2 bases and J 3 bases; nucleotides not matched to a gene: 7. This CDR3 is built from 16 residues.

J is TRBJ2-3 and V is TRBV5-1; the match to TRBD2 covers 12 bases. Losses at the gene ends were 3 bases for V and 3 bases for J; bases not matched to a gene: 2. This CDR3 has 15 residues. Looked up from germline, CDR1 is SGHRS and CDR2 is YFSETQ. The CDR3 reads CASSYGLAGTDTQYF. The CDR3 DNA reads TGCGCCAGCAGCTACGGACTAGCGGGGACAGATACGCAGTATTTT.

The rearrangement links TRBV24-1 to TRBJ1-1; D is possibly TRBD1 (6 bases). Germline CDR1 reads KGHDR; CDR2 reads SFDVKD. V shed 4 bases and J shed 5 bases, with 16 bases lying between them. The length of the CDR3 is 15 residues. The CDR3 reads CATSDPRGAETEAFF. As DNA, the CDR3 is TGTGCCACCAGTGACCCGAGGGGGGCTGAGACTGAAGCTTTCTTT.

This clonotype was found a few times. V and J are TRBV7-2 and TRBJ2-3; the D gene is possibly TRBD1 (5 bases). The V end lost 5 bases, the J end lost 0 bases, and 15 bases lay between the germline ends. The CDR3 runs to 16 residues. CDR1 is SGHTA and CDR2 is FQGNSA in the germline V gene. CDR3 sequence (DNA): TGTGCCAGCAGCCAGGGTTCCGCTTCTAGCACAGATACGCAGTATTTT. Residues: CASSQGSASSTDTQYF.

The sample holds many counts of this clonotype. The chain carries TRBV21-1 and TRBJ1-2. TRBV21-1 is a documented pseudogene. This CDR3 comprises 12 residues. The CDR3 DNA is TGTGCCAGCAGCACAGGGGTCGGAGGCTACACCTTC. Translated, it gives CASSTGVGGYTF.

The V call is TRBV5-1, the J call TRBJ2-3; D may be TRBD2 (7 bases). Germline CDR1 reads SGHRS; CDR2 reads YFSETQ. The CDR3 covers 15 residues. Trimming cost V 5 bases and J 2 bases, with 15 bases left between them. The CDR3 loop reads CASSLWRGPTDTQYF. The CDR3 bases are TGCGCCAGCAGTCTCTGGCGGGGGCCCACAGATACGCAGTATTTT.

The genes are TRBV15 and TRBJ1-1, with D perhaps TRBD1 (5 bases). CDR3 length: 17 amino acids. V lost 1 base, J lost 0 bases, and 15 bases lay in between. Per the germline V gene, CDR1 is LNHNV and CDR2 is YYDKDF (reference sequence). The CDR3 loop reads CATSRAYRRGLNTEAFF. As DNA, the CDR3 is TGTGCCACCAGCAGAGCTTATCGGAGGGGACTGAACACTGAAGCTTTCTTT.

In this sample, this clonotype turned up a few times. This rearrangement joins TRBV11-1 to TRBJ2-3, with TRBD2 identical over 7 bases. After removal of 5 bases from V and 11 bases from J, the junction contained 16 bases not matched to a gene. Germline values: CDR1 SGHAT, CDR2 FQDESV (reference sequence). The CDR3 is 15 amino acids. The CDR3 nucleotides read TGTGCCAGCAGCCCGGTCCCTCTGGGGGGGAGGGTGCAGTATTTT. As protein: CASSPVPLGGRVQYF.

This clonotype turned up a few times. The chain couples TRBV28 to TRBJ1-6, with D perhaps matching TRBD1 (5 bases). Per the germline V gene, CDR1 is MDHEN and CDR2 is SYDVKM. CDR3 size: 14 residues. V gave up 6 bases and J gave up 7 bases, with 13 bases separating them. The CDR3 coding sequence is TGTGCCAGCAGGGGACCGGGGCAGAATTCACCCCTCCACTTT. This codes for CASRGPGQNSPLHF.

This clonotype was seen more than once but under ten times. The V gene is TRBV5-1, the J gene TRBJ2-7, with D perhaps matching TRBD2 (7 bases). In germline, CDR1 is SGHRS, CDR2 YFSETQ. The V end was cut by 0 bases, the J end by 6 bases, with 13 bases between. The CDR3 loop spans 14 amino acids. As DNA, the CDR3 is TGCGCCAGCAGCTTGGCGGGGGGCCCATTCGAGCAGTACTTC. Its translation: CASSLAGGPFEQYF.

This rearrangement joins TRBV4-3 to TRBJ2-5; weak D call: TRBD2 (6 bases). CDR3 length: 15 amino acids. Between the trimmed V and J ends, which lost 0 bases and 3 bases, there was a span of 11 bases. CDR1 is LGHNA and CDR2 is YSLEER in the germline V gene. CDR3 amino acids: CASSQDPGGEETQYF. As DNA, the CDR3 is TGCGCCAGCAGCCAAGATCCTGGAGGGGAAGAGACCCAGTACTTC.

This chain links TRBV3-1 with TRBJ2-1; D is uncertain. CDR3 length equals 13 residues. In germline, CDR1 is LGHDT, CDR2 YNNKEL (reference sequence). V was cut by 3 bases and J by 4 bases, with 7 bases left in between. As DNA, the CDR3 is TGTGCCAGCAGCCATTTCGGGTACAATGAGCAGTTCTTC. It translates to CASSHFGYNEQFF.

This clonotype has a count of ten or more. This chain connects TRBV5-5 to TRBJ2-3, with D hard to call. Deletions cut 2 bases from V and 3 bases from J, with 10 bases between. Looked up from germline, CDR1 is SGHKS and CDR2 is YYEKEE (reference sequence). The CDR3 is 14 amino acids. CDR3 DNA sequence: TGTGCCAGCAGCTTTCTCGGCGAAACAGATACGCAGTATTTT. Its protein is CASSFLGETDTQYF.

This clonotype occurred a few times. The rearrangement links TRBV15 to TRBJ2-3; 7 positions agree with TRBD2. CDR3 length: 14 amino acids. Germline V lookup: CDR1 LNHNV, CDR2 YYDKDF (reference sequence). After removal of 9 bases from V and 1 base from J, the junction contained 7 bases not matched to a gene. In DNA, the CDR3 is TGTGCCACTGGAAGGACTAGGGGCACAGATACGCAGTATTTT. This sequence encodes CATGRTRGTDTQYF.

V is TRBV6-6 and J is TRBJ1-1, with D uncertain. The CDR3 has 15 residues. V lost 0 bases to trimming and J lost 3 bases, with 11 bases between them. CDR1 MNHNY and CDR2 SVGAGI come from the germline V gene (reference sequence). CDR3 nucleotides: TGTGCCAGCAGTTACTCGGGTGGAGGCCACACTGAAGCTTTCTTT. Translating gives CASSYSGGGHTEAFF.